The 26 T cell receptor beta chains below all came from one sample that was sequenced in a study of T cells after yellow fever vaccination. TCRdb processed the 5' RACE reads anew with MiXCR; each CDR3 protein has one entry. The sample includes a few hundred thousand distinct CDR3 sequences, around 3.9% of them seen just once. Specimen: PBMCs, collected 5 days after the yellow fever booster vaccination. These receptors came from a man aged 18 to 29 who received the YFV17D yellow fever vaccine.

The CDR3 bases are TGTGCCAGCAGGAAGACAGGGGTCGGAAACACCATATATTTT. Its translation is CASRKTGVGNTIYF. This sequence joins TRBV12-3 or TRBV12-4 and TRBJ1-3, with TRBD1 matching over 8 bases. The CDR3 runs 14 residues. The J segment lost 4 bases and the V segment lost 6 bases, leaving 5 bases of the junction unmatched.

This clonotype was counted ten times or more. The rearrangement links TRBV5-4 to TRBJ1-1; TRBD1 might be the D (6 bases). Germline V lookup: CDR1 SGHNT, CDR2 YYREEE (reference sequence). This CDR3 is 15 amino acids long. Trimming removed 4 bases at V and 3 bases at J, with 16 bases between. The CDR3 protein is CASSDWTAKHTEAFF. The CDR3 coding sequence is TGTGCCAGCAGCGATTGGACAGCTAAGCACACTGAAGCTTTCTTT.

The rearrangement links TRBV24-1 to TRBJ2-3, with 7 bases lining up with TRBD2. The CDR3 runs 16 residues. In germline, CDR1 is KGHDR, CDR2 SFDVKD. V lost 4 bases, J lost 0 bases, and 6 bases stayed unmatched. The CDR3 here is CATSEYAGASTDTQYF. The CDR3 nucleotides read TGTGCCACCAGTGAGTACGCGGGAGCTAGCACAGATACGCAGTATTTT.

This chain connects TRBV10-3 to TRBJ2-3, with 7 bases lining up with TRBD1. Germline assignment: CDR1 ENHRY and CDR2 SYGVKD. CDR3 length: 13 residues. The V gene end was trimmed by 6 bases and the J gene end by 5 bases; junction bases not matched to a gene: 5. The CDR3 protein is CAISETGLDTQYF. The CDR3 nucleotides are TGTGCCATCAGCGAGACAGGGCTAGATACGCAGTATTTT.

The sample holds many counts of this clonotype. The chain links TRBV28 to TRBJ2-3, with D possibly being TRBD2 (7 bases). The CDR3 is made up of 13 amino acids. The germline CDR1 and CDR2 sequences are MDHEN and SYDVKM. V shed 5 bases and J shed 4 bases, with 10 bases lying between them. As DNA, the CDR3 is TGTGCCAGCAGTGGAGGGGGGGCAGATACGCAGTATTTT. This translates into CASSGGGADTQYF.

This clonotype was counted at least ten times. The V and J genes are TRBV7-2 and TRBJ2-2, with a tentative D call TRBD1 (5 bases). Germline CDR1 SGHTA, CDR2 FQGNSA. This CDR3 spans 14 amino acids. Deletions cut 5 bases from V and 4 bases from J, with 11 bases between. Written as DNA, the CDR3 is TGTGCCAGCAGCCATCGACAGATCACCGGGGAGCTGTTTTTT. Translating gives CASSHRQITGELFF.

This clonotype showed up just a few times. J is TRBJ2-7 and V is TRBV20-1; D not resolved. Trimming left V 0 bases short and J 3 bases short, with 9 bases between. The CDR3 is 13 amino acids. Germline CDR1 reads DFQATT; CDR2 reads SNEGSKA (reference sequence). CDR3 in DNA: TGCAGTGCTAGAGATCGCCGGGTCTACGAGCAGTACTTC. It encodes CSARDRRVYEQYF.

This clonotype appeared many times. The V and J genes are TRBV5-4 and TRBJ2-3; 8 bases fit TRBD1. The ends lost 1 base at V and 3 bases at J; junction bases unmatched: 1. This CDR3 is built from 14 residues. Germline lookup yields CDR1 SGHNT and CDR2 YYREEE (reference sequence). CDR3 in DNA: TGTGCCAGCAGCTTGCAGGGGGCTACAGATACGCAGTATTTT. As protein: CASSLQGATDTQYF. The full variable domain, rest sourced from reference TRBV5-4 and TRBJ2-3, is ETGVTQSPTHLIKTRGQQVTLRCSSQSGHNTVSWYQQALGQGPQFIFQYYREEENGRGNFPPRFSGLQFPNYSSELNVNALELDDSALYLCASSLQGATDTQYFGPGTRLTVL.

The chain couples TRBV30 to TRBJ2-7; D not resolved. Looked up from germline, CDR1 is GTSNPN and CDR2 is SVGIG (reference sequence). The CDR3 consists of 12 residues. The V end was cut by 4 bases, the J end by 3 bases, with 10 bases between. This CDR3 reads CAWTPGDYEQYF. DNA for the CDR3: TGTGCCTGGACTCCCGGCGACTACGAGCAGTACTTC.

The chain combines TRBV7-6 with TRBJ2-1; 13 positions agree with TRBD2. Germline V gene sequence: CDR1 SGHVS, CDR2 FNYEAQ. V trimming: 2 bases; J trimming: 7 bases; junction bases outside the gene matches: 5. The CDR3 totals 16 residues. The CDR3 loop is CASSLMGTSGANEQFF. CDR3 bases: TGTGCCAGCAGCTTAATGGGGACTAGCGGGGCGAATGAGCAGTTCTTC.

The V and J genes are TRBV6-1 and TRBJ1-5; no firm D call. V lost 6 bases, J lost 0 bases, and 18 bases lay in between. The CDR3 is made up of 17 amino acids. Germline V gene data show CDR1 as MNHNS and CDR2 as SASEGT. The CDR3 DNA sequence: TGTGCCAGCAGACCACGGAGGCCACGCCATAGCAATCAGCCCCAGCATTTT. Translated, it gives CASRPRRPRHSNQPQHF.

The V call is TRBV9, the J call TRBJ2-5; no reliable D call. The germline CDR1 and CDR2 sequences are SGDLS and YYNGEE. The CDR3 has 13 residues. V was clipped by 1 base and J by 3 bases, with 7 bases between them. The CDR3 is CASSVTKEETQYF. CDR3 sequence (DNA): TGTGCCAGCAGCGTAACTAAGGAAGAGACCCAGTACTTC. The variable domain in full, completed from reference TRBV9 and TRBJ2-5, reads DSGVTQTPKHLITATGQRVTLRCSPRSGDLSVYWYQQSLDQGLQFLIQYYNGEERAKGNILERFSAQQFPDLHSELNLSSLELGDSALYFCASSVTKEETQYFGPGTRLLVL.

This clonotype has more than one count but fewer than ten. This chain links TRBV4-2 with TRBJ2-1; 8 positions match TRBD2. The CDR3 extends over 15 amino acids. Germline V gene data show CDR1 as LGHNA and CDR2 as YNFKEQ. Trimming removed 2 bases from V and 7 bases from J; junction bases left unmatched: 7. CDR3 coding DNA: TGTGCCAGCAGCCAAAGCGGGGGAGTGGGTAATGAGCAGTTCTTC. It translates to CASSQSGGVGNEQFF.

J is TRBJ1-1 and V is TRBV7-9; no definite D call. The germline gives CDR1 SEHNR, CDR2 FQNEAQ (reference sequence). Trimming pared 5 bases from V and 0 bases from J, leaving 13 bases between. The CDR3 consists of 15 residues. The CDR3, as DNA: TGTGCCAGCAGCGTCCGGGCCGATATGAACACTGAAGCTTTCTTT. Translating gives CASSVRADMNTEAFF.

This clonotype occurred a few times. The chain carries TRBV18 and TRBJ2-3, with D unclear. The V and J ends lost 2 bases and 2 bases respectively, with 8 bases between them. The CDR3 has 14 amino acids. CDR1 is KGHSH and CDR2 is LQKENI in the germline V gene. The CDR3 here is CASSPRPATDTQYF. The CDR3, as DNA: TGTGCCAGCTCACCAAGGCCGGCCACAGATACGCAGTATTTT.

This clonotype was found many times. The chain combines TRBV7-2 with TRBJ2-3; TRBD2 matches 8 bases. The V gene's germline CDR1 is SGHTA and CDR2 FQGNSA. V lost 3 bases, J lost 2 bases, and 7 bases stayed unmatched. This CDR3 contains 16 residues. The CDR3 loop reads CASSFLGGGLTDTQYF. In nucleotides, the CDR3 is TGTGCCAGCAGCTTCCTCGGGGGGGGACTCACAGATACGCAGTATTTT. Combining the CDR3 with reference TRBV7-2 and TRBJ2-3 gives the whole variable domain GAGVSQSPSNKVTEKGKDVELRCDPISGHTALYWYRQSLGQGLEFLIYFQGNSAPDKSGLPSDRFSAERTGGSVSTLTIQRTQQEDSAVYLCASSFLGGGLTDTQYFGPGTRLTVL.

The CDR3 region has the DNA TGTGCCAGCAGCTTAGACCGCGGGGGGGGACTCGGCTACACCTTC. It yields the protein CASSLDRGGGLGYTF. The chain uses TRBV11-2 and TRBJ1-2; D might be TRBD1 (5 bases). Trimming removed 0 bases from V and 8 bases from J, with 16 bases in between. The CDR3 runs 15 residues. Germline V gives CDR1 SGHAT, CDR2 FQNNGV.

The CDR3 region has the DNA TGTGCCAGCAGCCCCTGGGCGAGTGGGGTCCACAATGAGCAGTTCTTC. This gives the protein CASSPWASGVHNEQFF. The chain joins TRBV7-2 to TRBJ2-1; no clear D. Between the trimmed V and J ends, which lost 5 bases and 5 bases, there was a span of 19 bases. This CDR3 contains 16 residues. Germline values: CDR1 SGHTA, CDR2 FQGNSA.

This clonotype was seen a handful of times. The rearrangement links TRBV7-2 to TRBJ2-1; 7 nucleotides match TRBD2. V trimming: 2 bases; J trimming: 0 bases; junction bases outside the gene matches: 7. The CDR3 length is 17 residues. Germline CDR1 is SGHTA and CDR2 is FQGNSA. The chain's CDR3 is CASSLFSGYSSYNEQFF. As DNA, the CDR3 is TGTGCCAGCAGCTTATTTAGCGGGTATAGCTCCTACAATGAGCAGTTCTTC.

This clonotype was found a few times. The chain uses TRBV6-5 and TRBJ2-5; maybe TRBD2 (6 bases). The CDR3 has 15 residues. With 0 bases removed from V and 5 bases from J, the gap between germline ends came to 13 bases. The germline CDR1 and CDR2 sequences are MNHEY and SVGAGI. CDR3 nucleotides: TGTGCCAGCAGTTACTCCGGGGGTTTGGCTGAGACCCAGTACTTC. Translating it yields CASSYSGGLAETQYF.

This clonotype was detected only a few times. The V gene is TRBV6-5, the J gene TRBJ2-3, with 7 bases fitting TRBD1. The CDR3 extends over 16 amino acids. The germline CDR1 and CDR2 sequences are MNHEY and SVGAGI. V trimming: 2 bases; J trimming: 2 bases; junction bases outside the gene matches: 7. The CDR3 DNA reads as TGTGCCAGCAGTTACGGAGTAGACAGGGACACAGATACGCAGTATTTT. It is translated as CASSYGVDRDTDTQYF.

This clonotype was observed a few times. The genes are TRBV4-2 and TRBJ2-7; D is unclear. V lost 1 base and J lost 2, with 6 bases in between. There are 13 residues in the CDR3. The V gene's germline CDR1 is LGHNA and CDR2 YNFKEQ. The CDR3 region has the DNA TGTGCCAGCAGCCAAGTTGACGCCTACGAGCAGTACTTC. Its translation is CASSQVDAYEQYF.

This clonotype was detected a few times. This chain joins TRBV2 and TRBJ2-7; TRBD1 matches 8 bases. Germline V lookup: CDR1 SNHLY, CDR2 FYNNEI. The CDR3 consists of 13 residues. After removal of 4 bases from V and 3 bases from J, the junction contained 2 bases not matched to a gene. This CDR3 is CASSGTGIYEQYF. In nucleotides, the CDR3 is TGTGCCAGCAGTGGGACAGGGATCTACGAGCAGTACTTC.

This clonotype was counted a few times. V and J are TRBV28 and TRBJ2-5, with 7 bases lining up with TRBD1. The ends lost 6 bases at V and 0 bases at J; junction bases unmatched: 7. The CDR3 covers 15 residues. Germline CDR1 reads MDHEN; CDR2 reads SYDVKM. This CDR3 reads CASSPGTAYQETQYF. For the CDR3, the DNA is TGTGCCAGCAGCCCCGGGACAGCGTACCAAGAGACCCAGTACTTC. Full variable domain (rest looked up from reference TRBV28 and TRBJ2-5): DVKVTQSSRYLVKRTGEKVFLECVQDMDHENMFWYRQDPGLGLRLIYFSYDVKMKEKGDIPEGYSVSREKKERFSLILESASTNQTSMYLCASSPGTAYQETQYFGPGTRLLVL.

This clonotype was observed many times. The chain combines TRBV28 with TRBJ1-5; 12 bases fit TRBD1. Trimming removed 6 bases from V and 7 bases from J; junction bases left unmatched: 4. Germline values: CDR1 MDHEN, CDR2 SYDVKM. This CDR3 comprises 14 residues. This CDR3 is CASRGTGGQQPQHF. CDR3 coding DNA: TGTGCCAGCAGGGGGACAGGGGGCCAACAGCCCCAGCATTTT.

The gene calls are TRBV6-2 or TRBV6-3 and TRBJ2-3, with a possible D match to TRBD1 (6 bases). Looked up from germline, CDR1 is MNHEY and CDR2 is SVGEGT. Trimming removed 4 bases at V and 3 bases at J, with 11 bases between. CDR3 length equals 14 residues. The CDR3 region is CASSFQGNTDTQYF. Here the CDR3 DNA reads TGTGCCAGCAGTTTCCAGGGGAATACAGATACGCAGTATTTT.